One and the same sample provided the 12 T cell receptor beta chains below, sequenced in a study of blood T cell repertoires in COVID-19. Method: immunoSEQ multiplex PCR; TCRdb's copy keeps in-frame clones and lacks some. The sample contains fewer than 300,000 clones, approximately 92% of which appear only once. Sequenced: PBMCs or T cells enriched from blood (not recorded which). These receptors were taken from a woman in her twenties or thirties who had recovered from COVID-19.

This clone was seen only a few times. CDR3 residues: CASSVDPQGAEKLFF. The CDR3 DNA reads TGTGCCAGCAGCGTAGATCCCCAGGGGGCAGAAAAACTGTTTTTT. The V call is TRBV9, the J call TRBJ1-4; 8 bases fit TRBD1. V dropped 0 bases and J dropped 8; count of bases not matched to a gene: 6. Germline assignment: CDR1 SGDLS and CDR2 YYNGEE. The CDR3 is 15 amino acids. Together with reference TRBV9 and TRBJ1-4, the CDR3 gives the full variable domain: DSGVTQTPKHLITATGQRVTLRCSPRSGDLSVYWYQQSLDQGLQFLIQYYNGEERAKGNILERFSAQQFPDLHSELNLSSLELGDSALYFCASSVDPQGAEKLFFGSGTQLSVL.

This chain joins TRBV9 and TRBJ2-2, with TRBD1 identical over 7 bases. CDR1 and CDR2 (germline): SGDLS, YYNGEE. Unmatched junction bases numbered 14, after V lost 2 bases and J lost 7 bases. The CDR3 consists of 17 residues. The chain's CDR3 is CASSVYRQGRRGGELFF. CDR3 in DNA: TGTGCCAGCAGCGTCTACAGACAGGGCCGGCGAGGCGGGGAGCTGTTTTTT.

V usage is TRBV18 and J usage is TRBJ2-5, with TRBD1 as a possible D gene (5 bases). The V gene lost 5 bases and the J gene lost 3 bases, with 16 bases spanning the gap. Germline CDR1 reads KGHSH; CDR2 reads LQKENI. CDR3 length: 15 residues. CDR3 in DNA: TGTGCCAGCTCAGCCAATCAGTTAGGGGAAGAGACCCAGTACTTC. Translating it yields CASSANQLGEETQYF.

The chain has TRBV23-1 and TRBJ1-2; D is possibly TRBD1 (5 bases). TRBV23-1 is filed as an ORF, its function uncertain. This CDR3 spans 16 amino acids. V was trimmed by 1 base and J by 4 bases, leaving 16 bases between them. The CDR3 is CASSQCNWGESYGYTF. The CDR3 DNA reads as TGCGCCAGCAGTCAATGCAACTGGGGGGAAAGCTATGGCTACACCTTC.

The rearrangement joins TRBV6-5 to TRBJ2-7, with 7 bases identical to TRBD1. Trimming cost V 0 bases and J 2 bases; bases outside gene matches: 4. Per germline, CDR1 MNHEY and CDR2 SVGAGI. This CDR3 has 15 amino acids. CDR3 region: CASSYSGQDPYEQYF. The CDR3 DNA sequence: TGTGCCAGCAGTTACTCCGGACAGGACCCCTACGAGCAGTACTTC.

The V gene is TRBV7-2, the J gene TRBJ1-6; D call uncertain. V lost 10 bases and J 2 bases, leaving 12 bases between the germline ends. Germline values: CDR1 SGHTA, CDR2 FQGNSA. The CDR3 totals 14 residues. The DNA of the CDR3 is TGTGCCACAAGCCGGCAGGCCTATAATTCACCCCTCCACTTT. Translated: CATSRQAYNSPLHF.

This clone was recorded only once. The chain recombines TRBV10-2 with TRBJ1-2; TRBD1 matches 7 bases. The junction had 9 bases not matched to a gene; V was cut back by 10 bases and J by 4 bases. This CDR3 is built from 13 residues. Germline CDR1 and CDR2: WSHSY and SAAADI. CDR3 sequence (DNA): TGCGCCATCACTAAGGACAGGCTCTATGGCTACACCTTC. This sequence encodes CAITKDRLYGYTF.

The V gene is TRBV28, the J gene TRBJ1-1, with 11 positions matching TRBD1. With V trimmed by 1 base and J by 8 bases, 9 bases remained unmatched. CDR1 and CDR2 from the germline V gene are MDHEN and SYDVKM. CDR3 length: 16 amino acids. CDR3 sequence (DNA): TGTGCCAGCAGTTTATATGCCCCGGACAGGGGGCGGGAAGCTTTCTTT. As protein: CASSLYAPDRGREAFF.

The chain links TRBV18 to TRBJ2-2, with 9 bases fitting TRBD2. CDR3 size: 15 residues. The V gene's germline CDR1 is KGHSH and CDR2 LQKENI. The trim removed 3 bases at V and 5 bases at J, leaving 4 bases unmatched. The CDR3 reads CASSPAGGPTGELFF. CDR3 nucleotide sequence: TGTGCCAGCTCACCCGCGGGAGGGCCGACCGGGGAGCTGTTTTTT.

In its sample, this clone was seen once. CDR3 sequence: CASSPEGAGFYGYTF. The CDR3 bases are TGTGCCAGCAGCCCCGAAGGGGCCGGGTTCTATGGCTACACCTTC. The chain uses TRBV5-4 and TRBJ1-2, with D possibly TRBD1 on 5 matching bases. This CDR3 comprises 15 residues. V was clipped by 4 bases and J by 4 bases, with 17 bases between them. In germline, CDR1 is SGHNT, CDR2 YYREEE (reference sequence).

V and J are TRBV27 and TRBJ2-5, with D unclear. The CDR3 sequence is 12 residues long. The V gene's germline CDR1 is MNHEY and CDR2 SMNVEV (reference sequence). Trimming took 8 bases from V and 5 from J, leaving 12 bases between them. Here the CDR3 reads CASGLLYETQYF. In nucleotides, the CDR3 is TGTGCCAGCGGCCTGCTTTATGAGACCCAGTACTTC.

This rearrangement joins TRBV7-2 to TRBJ2-2; D is unclear. The CDR3 length is 15 residues. CDR1 is SGHTA and CDR2 is FQGNSA in the germline V gene. Trimming took off 0 bases at V and 7 bases at J, with 12 bases between the two ends. CDR3 protein: CASSLASAVHGELFF. The CDR3 nucleotides are TGTGCCAGCAGCTTAGCGTCTGCGGTTCACGGGGAGCTGTTTTTT.